Shown below are 3 T cell receptor beta chains from a single sample sequenced in a study of blood T cell repertoires in COVID-19. Profiled with immunoSEQ multiplex PCR; TCRdb holds only in-frame clones, not every one. Of about 180,000 clones in the sample, around 86% were seen once. Sequencing was done on a sample of PBMCs or T cells enriched from blood (not recorded which). All receptors come from a woman under 40 who had recovered from COVID-19.

The V call is TRBV10-3, the J call TRBJ2-1; the D gene is possibly TRBD2 (5 bases). Germline CDR1 and CDR2: ENHRY and SYGVKD. CDR3 length equals 13 residues. Trimming took off 4 bases at V and 7 bases at J, with 11 bases between the two ends. In DNA form, the CDR3 reads TGTGCCATCAGTGTGGAGGACCCGAATGAGCAGTTCTTC. It yields the protein CAISVEDPNEQFF.

The gene calls are TRBV7-9 and TRBJ2-1; TRBD2 agrees at 7 bases. Germline CDR1 reads SEHNR; CDR2 reads FQNEAQ (reference sequence). This CDR3 spans 17 amino acids. With V trimmed by 4 bases and J by 9 bases, 18 bases remained unmatched. The CDR3 nucleotides read TGTGCCAGCAGCTCCCACCGGCCGGGAGGCCCAGGTATTGAGCAGTTCTTC. It is translated as CASSSHRPGGPGIEQFF.

The gene calls are TRBV29-1 and TRBJ2-7, with D possibly matching TRBD2 (5 bases). Trimming left V 5 bases short and J 3 bases short, with 14 bases between. The CDR3 covers 13 residues. Germline CDR1 SQVTM, CDR2 ANQGSEA. This chain's CDR3 is CSVSFPSSYEQYF. The CDR3 DNA sequence: TGCAGCGTTTCCTTCCCTAGCAGCTACGAGCAGTACTTC.